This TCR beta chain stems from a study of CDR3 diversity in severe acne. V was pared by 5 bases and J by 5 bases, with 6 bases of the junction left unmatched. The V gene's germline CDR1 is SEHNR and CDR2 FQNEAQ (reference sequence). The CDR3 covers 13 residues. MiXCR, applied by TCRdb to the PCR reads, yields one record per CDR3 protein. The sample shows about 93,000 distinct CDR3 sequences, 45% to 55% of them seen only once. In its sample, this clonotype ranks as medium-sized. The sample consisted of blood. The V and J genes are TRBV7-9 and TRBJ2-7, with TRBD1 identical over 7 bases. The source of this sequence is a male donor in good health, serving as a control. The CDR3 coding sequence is TGTGCCAGCAGCCCGACAGGGTGGCACGAGCAGTACTTC. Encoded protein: CASSPTGWHEQYF.